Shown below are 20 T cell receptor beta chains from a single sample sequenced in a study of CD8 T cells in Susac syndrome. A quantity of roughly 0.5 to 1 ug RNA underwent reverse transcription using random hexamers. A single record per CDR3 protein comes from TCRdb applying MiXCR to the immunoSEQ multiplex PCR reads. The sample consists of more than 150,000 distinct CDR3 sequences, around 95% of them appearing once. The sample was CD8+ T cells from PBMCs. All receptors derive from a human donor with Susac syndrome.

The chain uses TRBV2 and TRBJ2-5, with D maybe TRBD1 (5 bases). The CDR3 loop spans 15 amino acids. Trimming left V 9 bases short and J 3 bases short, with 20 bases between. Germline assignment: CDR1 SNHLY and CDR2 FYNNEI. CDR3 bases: TGTGCCAGTCAGGGTATGCGCCTATCGGAAGAGACCCAGTACTTC. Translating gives CASQGMRLSEETQYF.

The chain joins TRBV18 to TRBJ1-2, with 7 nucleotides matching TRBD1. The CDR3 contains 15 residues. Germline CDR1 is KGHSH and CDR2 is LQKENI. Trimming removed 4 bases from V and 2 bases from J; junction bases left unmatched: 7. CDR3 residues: CASSLETGTNYGYTF. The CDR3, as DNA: TGTGCCAGCTCACTCGAGACAGGGACCAACTATGGCTACACCTTC.

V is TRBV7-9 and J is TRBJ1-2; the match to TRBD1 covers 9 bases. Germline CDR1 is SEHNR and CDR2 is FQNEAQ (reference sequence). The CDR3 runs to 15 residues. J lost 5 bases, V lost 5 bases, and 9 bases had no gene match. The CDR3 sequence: CASSIPGQGAYGYTF. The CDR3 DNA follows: TGTGCCAGCAGCATACCGGGACAGGGAGCATATGGCTACACCTTC.

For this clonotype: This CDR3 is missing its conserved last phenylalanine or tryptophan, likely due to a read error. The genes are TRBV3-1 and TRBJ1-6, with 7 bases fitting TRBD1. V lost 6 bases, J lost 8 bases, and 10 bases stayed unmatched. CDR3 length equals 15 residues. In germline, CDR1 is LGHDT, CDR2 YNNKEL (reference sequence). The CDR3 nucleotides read TGTGCCAGCAGTCAGGGGGGTGGAGGATATTCACCCCTCCACCTT. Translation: CASSQGGGGYSPLHL.

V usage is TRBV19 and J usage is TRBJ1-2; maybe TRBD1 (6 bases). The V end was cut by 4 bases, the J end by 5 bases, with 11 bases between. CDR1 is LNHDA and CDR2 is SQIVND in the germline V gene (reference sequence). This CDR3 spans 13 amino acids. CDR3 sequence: CASSKEDSYGYTF. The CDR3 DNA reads TGTGCCAGTAGTAAAGAGGACAGTTATGGCTACACCTTC.

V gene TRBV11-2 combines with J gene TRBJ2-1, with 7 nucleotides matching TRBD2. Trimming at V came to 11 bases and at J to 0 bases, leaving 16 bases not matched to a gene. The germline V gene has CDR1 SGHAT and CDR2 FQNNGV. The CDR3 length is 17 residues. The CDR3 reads CASEVMAGVLSYNEQFF. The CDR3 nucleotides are TGTGCCTCCGAAGTGATGGCGGGGGTCCTCTCCTACAATGAGCAGTTCTTC.

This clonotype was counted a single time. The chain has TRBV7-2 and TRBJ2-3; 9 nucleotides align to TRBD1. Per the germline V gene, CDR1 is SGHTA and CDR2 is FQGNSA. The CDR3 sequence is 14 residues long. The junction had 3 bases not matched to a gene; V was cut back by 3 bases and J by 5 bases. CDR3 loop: CASSFGTGLDTQYF. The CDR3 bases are TGTGCCAGCAGCTTCGGGACAGGGTTAGATACGCAGTATTTT. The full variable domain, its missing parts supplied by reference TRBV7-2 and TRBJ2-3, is GAGVSQSPSNKVTEKGKDVELRCDPISGHTALYWYRQSLGQGLEFLIYFQGNSAPDKSGLPSDRFSAERTGGSVSTLTIQRTQQEDSAVYLCASSFGTGLDTQYFGPGTRLTVL.

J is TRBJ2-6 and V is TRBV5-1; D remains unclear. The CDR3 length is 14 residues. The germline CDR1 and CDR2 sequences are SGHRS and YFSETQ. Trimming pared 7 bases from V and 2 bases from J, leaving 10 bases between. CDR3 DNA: TGCGCCAGCGAGTCGGGCCCTGGGGCCAACGTCCTGACTTTC. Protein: CASESGPGANVLTF.

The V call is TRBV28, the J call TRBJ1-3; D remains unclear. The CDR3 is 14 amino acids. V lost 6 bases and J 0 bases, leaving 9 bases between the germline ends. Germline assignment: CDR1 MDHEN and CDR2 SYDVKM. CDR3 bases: TGTGCCAGCAGAGAGACGGGCTCTGGAAACACCATATATTTT. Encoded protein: CASRETGSGNTIYF.

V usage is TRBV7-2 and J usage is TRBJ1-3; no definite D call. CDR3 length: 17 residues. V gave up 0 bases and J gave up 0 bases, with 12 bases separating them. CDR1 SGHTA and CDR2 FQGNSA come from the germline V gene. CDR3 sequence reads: CASSLAETSHSGNTIYF. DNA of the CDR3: TGTGCCAGCAGCTTAGCTGAAACGTCCCACTCTGGAAACACCATATATTTT.

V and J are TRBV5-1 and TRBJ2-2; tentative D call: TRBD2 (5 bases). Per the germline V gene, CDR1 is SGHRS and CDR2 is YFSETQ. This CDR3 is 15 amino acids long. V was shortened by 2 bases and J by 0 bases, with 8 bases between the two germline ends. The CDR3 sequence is CASSFSGANTGELFF. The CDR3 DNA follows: TGCGCCAGCAGCTTCAGCGGAGCGAACACCGGGGAGCTGTTTTTT.

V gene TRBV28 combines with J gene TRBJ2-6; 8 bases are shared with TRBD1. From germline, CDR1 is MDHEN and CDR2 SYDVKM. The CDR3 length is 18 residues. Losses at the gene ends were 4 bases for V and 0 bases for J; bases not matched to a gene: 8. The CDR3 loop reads CASSSGTGIFSGANVLTF. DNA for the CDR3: TGTGCCAGCAGTTCTGGGACAGGAATTTTCTCTGGGGCCAACGTCCTGACTTTC.

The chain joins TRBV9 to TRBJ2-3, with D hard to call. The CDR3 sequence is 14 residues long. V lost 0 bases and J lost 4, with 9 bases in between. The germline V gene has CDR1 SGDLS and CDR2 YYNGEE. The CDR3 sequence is CASSVGGFSDTQYF. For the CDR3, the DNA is TGTGCCAGCAGCGTAGGAGGCTTTTCAGATACGCAGTATTTT.

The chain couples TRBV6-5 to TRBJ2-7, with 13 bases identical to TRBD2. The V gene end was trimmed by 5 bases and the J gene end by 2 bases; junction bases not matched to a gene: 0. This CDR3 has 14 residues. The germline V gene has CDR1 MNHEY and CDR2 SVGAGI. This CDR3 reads CASSTSGRAYEQYF. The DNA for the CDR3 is TGTGCCAGCAGTACTAGCGGGAGGGCCTACGAGCAGTACTTC.

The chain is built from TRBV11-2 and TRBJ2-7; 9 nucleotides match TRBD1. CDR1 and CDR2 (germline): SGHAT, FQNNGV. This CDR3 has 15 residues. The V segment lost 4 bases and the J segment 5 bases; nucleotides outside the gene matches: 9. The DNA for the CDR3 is TGTGCCAGCAGCTATGGGACAGGGTGGATCAACGAGCAGTACTTC. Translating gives CASSYGTGWINEQYF.

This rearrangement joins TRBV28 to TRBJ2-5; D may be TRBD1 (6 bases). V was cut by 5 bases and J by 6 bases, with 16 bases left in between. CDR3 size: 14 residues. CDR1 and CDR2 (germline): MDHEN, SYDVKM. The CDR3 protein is CASSTHREVKTQYF. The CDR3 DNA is TGTGCCAGCAGTACCCACAGGGAAGTAAAGACCCAGTACTTC.

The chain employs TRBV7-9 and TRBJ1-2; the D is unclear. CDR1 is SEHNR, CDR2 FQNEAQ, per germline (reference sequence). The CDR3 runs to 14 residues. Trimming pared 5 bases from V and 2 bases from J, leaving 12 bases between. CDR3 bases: TGTGCCAGCAGCCCCTCGTTGAGGAACTATGGCTACACCTTC. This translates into CASSPSLRNYGYTF.

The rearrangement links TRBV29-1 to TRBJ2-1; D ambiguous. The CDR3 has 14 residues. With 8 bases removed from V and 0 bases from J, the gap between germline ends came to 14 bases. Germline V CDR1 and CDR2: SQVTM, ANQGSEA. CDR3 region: CSSRQPSSYNEQFF. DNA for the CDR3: TGCAGCTCCCGGCAGCCGAGCTCCTACAATGAGCAGTTCTTC.

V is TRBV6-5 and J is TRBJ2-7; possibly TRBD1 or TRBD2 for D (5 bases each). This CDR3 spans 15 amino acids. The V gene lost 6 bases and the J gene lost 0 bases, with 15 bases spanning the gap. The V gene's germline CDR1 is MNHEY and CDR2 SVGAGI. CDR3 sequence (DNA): TGTGCCAGCAGCTGGGACGCGTCAAGCTCCTACGAGCAGTACTTC. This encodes CASSWDASSSYEQYF.

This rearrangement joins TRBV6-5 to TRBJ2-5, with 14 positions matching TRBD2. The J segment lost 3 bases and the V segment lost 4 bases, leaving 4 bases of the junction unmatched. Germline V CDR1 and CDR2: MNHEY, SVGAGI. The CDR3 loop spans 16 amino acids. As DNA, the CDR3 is TGTGCCAGCAGTTTTGGACTAGCGGGAGGTGAAGAGACCCAGTACTTC. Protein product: CASSFGLAGGEETQYF.